This is a list of T cell receptor beta chains from one sample in a study of vaccination effects on CD4 cells after COVID-19. Some clones are missing from TCRdb's copy, which holds only in-frame ones; the method was immunoSEQ multiplex PCR. The data contain about 63,000 clones, over 70% of them singletons. These receptors have no identified antigens. This specimen was CD4+ T cells from PBMCs cultured with HCoV-OC43 spike peptides, taken before COVID-19 vaccination. Receptors originate from a human donor who received a COVID-19 vaccine. Both conserved end residues are part of each CDR3. Each record gives: D gene, V gene, J gene, clone size, CDR3 protein, CDR3 DNA. The D gene is left open where the match is weak. Clone size is stated in some rows and not others, as once, few, many or a class when expanded.

.,TRBV2,TRBJ2-3,.,CASGVVGGRTDTQYF,TGTGCCAGCGGAGTGGTGGGGGGTAGGACAGATACGCAGTATTTT
.,TRBV10-1,TRBJ1-1,.,CASSESREFGEAFF,TGCGCCAGCAGTGAGTCGCGGGAGTTCGGTGAAGCTTTCTTT
.,TRBV19,TRBJ1-5,few,CASSGDSVQPQHF,TGTGCCAGTAGCGGTGACAGTGTTCAGCCCCAGCATTTT
.,TRBV4-2,TRBJ1-3,.,CASSQDLNTIYF,TGTGCCAGCAGCCAAGATCTTAACACCATATATTTT
.,TRBV5-1,TRBJ2-5,.,CASSFGGGQETQYF,TGCGCCAGCAGCTTTGGGGGAGGCCAAGAGACCCAGTACTTC
TRBD2,TRBV7-3,TRBJ2-2,.,CASSSASGQNTGELFF,TGTGCCAGCAGCTCGGCTAGCGGCCAAAACACCGGGGAGCTGTTTTTT
.,TRBV7-5,TRBJ2-3,.,CARSARDLSTSTDTQYF,TGTGCCAGAAGCGCCAGGGATCTCTCCACTAGCACAGATACGCAGTATTTT
.,TRBV6-5,TRBJ1-6,.,CASSGPNSPLHF,TGTGCCAGCAGCGGACCCAATTCACCCCTCCACTTT
.,TRBV5-1,TRBJ1-6,.,CASSFADSPLHF,TGCGCCAGCAGCTTCGCGGATTCACCCCTCCACTTT
.,TRBV6-5,TRBJ2-2,.,CASSKEAGELFF,TGTGCCAGCAGTAAGGAGGCCGGGGAGCTGTTTTTT
.,TRBV5-4,TRBJ2-1,once,CASKRGNEQFF,TGTGCCTCAAAAAGGGGTAATGAGCAGTTCTTC